Shown below are 30 T cell receptor beta chains from a single sample sequenced in a study of blood T cell repertoires in COVID-19. Generated by immunoSEQ multiplex PCR, the TCRdb table keeps only in-frame clones and is missing some. The sample yields approximately 190,000 clones, 80% to 90% seen once. Source material: peripheral blood. These receptors originate from a man younger than 40 with active or convalescent COVID-19.

The chain combines TRBV28 with TRBJ1-4; TRBD1 matches 7 bases. This CDR3 is built from 14 residues. From germline, CDR1 is MDHEN and CDR2 SYDVKM. Unmatched junction bases numbered 6, after V lost 6 bases and J lost 5 bases. CDR3 sequence reads: CASRLGQPNEKLFF. DNA of the CDR3: TGTGCCAGCAGATTGGGACAGCCCAATGAAAAACTGTTTTTT. The full variable domain, rest sourced from reference TRBV28 and TRBJ1-4, is DVKVTQSSRYLVKRTGEKVFLECVQDMDHENMFWYRQDPGLGLRLIYFSYDVKMKEKGDIPEGYSVSREKKERFSLILESASTNQTSMYLCASRLGQPNEKLFFGSGTQLSVL.

The chain is built from TRBV18 and TRBJ1-5; a possible D gene is TRBD1 (5 bases). Germline values: CDR1 KGHSH, CDR2 LQKENI. V lost 5 bases and J lost 4, with 12 bases in between. The CDR3 is 14 residues long. The CDR3 nucleotides are TGTGCCAGCTCAGGGGCAGGAGCTAATCAGCCCCAGCATTTT. Residues: CASSGAGANQPQHF.

This chain uses TRBV30 with TRBJ2-1, with 7 nucleotides matching TRBD2. From germline, CDR1 is GTSNPN and CDR2 SVGIG (reference sequence). The CDR3 contains 15 residues. J was trimmed by 0 bases and V by 1 base; bases with no gene match: 3. The CDR3 DNA reads TGTGCCTGGAGTGCGCGGGGGAGCTCCTACAATGAGCAGTTCTTC. Amino acids: CAWSARGSSYNEQFF.

This chain joins TRBV11-3 and TRBJ1-3; tentative D call: TRBD1 (5 bases). Trimming took off 5 bases at V and 0 bases at J, with 14 bases between the two ends. The germline V gene has CDR1 SGHNT and CDR2 YENEEA. The CDR3 is made up of 16 amino acids. CDR3 amino acids: CASSLRDGSSGNTIYF. In nucleotides, the CDR3 is TGTGCCAGCAGCCTCCGGGACGGGAGCTCTGGAAACACCATATATTTT.

The chain is built from TRBV2 and TRBJ2-2, with D possibly matching TRBD2 (6 bases). In germline, CDR1 is SNHLY, CDR2 FYNNEI. Trimming cost V 7 bases and J 8 bases, with 26 bases left between them. The CDR3 totals 17 residues. CDR3 amino acids: CASNRGGLASSAGELFF. The CDR3 nucleotides are TGTGCCAGCAACCGAGGTGGGCTAGCGAGCTCGGCAGGGGAGCTGTTTTTT.

This clone was counted a single time. The chain has TRBV19 and TRBJ2-3, with 10 bases matching TRBD1. J was trimmed by 5 bases and V by 3 bases; bases with no gene match: 8. Looked up from germline, CDR1 is LNHDA and CDR2 is SQIVND (reference sequence). The CDR3 loop spans 16 amino acids. In nucleotides, the CDR3 is TGTGCCAGTAGTATCCCCTCGGGACAGGGGAGAGATACGCAGTATTTT. Translated: CASSIPSGQGRDTQYF.

The chain couples TRBV7-2 to TRBJ2-1, with 14 bases that match TRBD2. The V gene's germline CDR1 is SGHTA and CDR2 FQGNSA. The CDR3 has 13 amino acids. V dropped 8 bases and J dropped 9; count of bases not matched to a gene: 3. The DNA of the CDR3 is TGTGCCAGCGAGGGACTAGCGGGAGTTGAGCAGTTCTTC. The encoded protein is CASEGLAGVEQFF.

The rearrangement links TRBV6-4 to TRBJ1-6, with 10 positions matching TRBD1. CDR3 length equals 14 residues. Unmatched junction bases numbered 1, after V lost 2 bases and J lost 9 bases. Germline CDR1 MRHNA, CDR2 SNTAGT. The CDR3 loop reads CASSDGTGASPLHF. CDR3 nucleotide sequence: TGTGCCAGCAGTGACGGGACAGGGGCTTCACCCCTCCACTTT.

This clone was detected only a few times. The chain is built from TRBV19 and TRBJ1-5, with 7 bases identical to TRBD1. Germline CDR1 is LNHDA and CDR2 is SQIVND (reference sequence). This CDR3 is 16 amino acids long. Losses at the gene ends were 5 bases for V and 1 base for J; bases not matched to a gene: 8. In DNA, the CDR3 is TGTGCCAGTAGTGTGGGATCAGGGGGAAGCAATCAGCCCCAGCATTTT. This gives the protein CASSVGSGGSNQPQHF.

The rearrangement links TRBV30 to TRBJ1-2; tentatively, D is TRBD1 (5 bases). CDR1 GTSNPN and CDR2 SVGIG come from the germline V gene (reference sequence). V shed 7 bases and J shed 5 bases, with 20 bases lying between them. There are 14 residues in the CDR3. The CDR3 DNA is TGTGCCTTGACCGGGGGAGCCATTACATATGGCTACACCTTC. It codes for CALTGGAITYGYTF. Full variable domain (rest looked up from reference TRBV30 and TRBJ1-2): SQTIHQWPATLVQPVGSPLSLECTVEGTSNPNLYWYRQAAGRGLQLLFYSVGIGQISSEVPQNLSASRPQDRQFILSSKKLLLSDSGFYLCALTGGAITYGYTFGSGTRLTVV.

This clone is a singleton in its sample. In DNA, the CDR3 is TGTGCCAGCACTTGGGGGCGAAGTGAGCAGTTCTTC. Translation: CASTWGRSEQFF. The genes are TRBV19 and TRBJ2-1; maybe TRBD1 (6 bases). CDR1 LNHDA and CDR2 SQIVND come from the germline V gene (reference sequence). V was trimmed by 9 bases and J by 9 bases, leaving 15 bases between them. CDR3 length: 12 residues.

J is TRBJ2-1 and V is TRBV6-1; no firm D call. The CDR3 is made up of 13 amino acids. Trimming stripped 0 bases from V and 7 bases from J, with 7 bases between. The germline V gene has CDR1 MNHNS and CDR2 SASEGT. For the CDR3, the DNA is TGTGCCAGCAGTGAAGCGGCACAGAATGAGCAGTTCTTC. This encodes CASSEAAQNEQFF.

The chain recombines TRBV10-3 with TRBJ2-5; 7 nucleotides align to TRBD1. J lost 1 base, V lost 0 bases, and 5 bases had no gene match. CDR1 ENHRY and CDR2 SYGVKD come from the germline V gene. The CDR3 length is 16 residues. The CDR3 nucleotides are TGTGCCATCAGTGAGTCGGGGACAGCGTCCCAAGAGACCCAGTACTTC. This sequence encodes CAISESGTASQETQYF.

J is TRBJ1-4 and V is TRBV18; 7 nucleotides agree with TRBD1. The CDR3 runs to 15 residues. V dropped 1 base and J dropped 8; count of bases not matched to a gene: 7. Germline V CDR1 and CDR2: KGHSH, LQKENI. CDR3 sequence: CASSPQGGPGEKLFF. In DNA, the CDR3 is TGTGCCAGCTCACCACAAGGGGGCCCGGGGGAAAAACTGTTTTTT.

This clone occurred once. J is TRBJ2-3 and V is TRBV19; no clear D. This CDR3 has 14 residues. Trimming took off 4 bases at V and 2 bases at J, with 10 bases between the two ends. Germline V gives CDR1 LNHDA, CDR2 SQIVND (reference sequence). For the CDR3, the DNA is TGTGCCAGTAGTAGAACGTCAGTCACAGATACGCAGTATTTT. This encodes CASSRTSVTDTQYF.

The V gene is TRBV7-2, the J gene TRBJ1-2; D is perhaps TRBD1 (6 bases). V was pared by 1 base and J by 5 bases, with 14 bases between. The CDR3 totals 15 residues. Germline V lookup: CDR1 SGHTA, CDR2 FQGNSA. DNA of the CDR3: TGTGCCAGCAGCTTAGGGTCAGGGGAGTGGTATGGCTACACCTTC. The encoded protein is CASSLGSGEWYGYTF.

This chain links TRBV5-1 with TRBJ1-3; maybe TRBD1 (5 bases). Trimming took 2 bases from V and 4 from J, leaving 10 bases between them. This CDR3 has 14 amino acids. The germline V gene has CDR1 SGHRS and CDR2 YFSETQ. The chain's CDR3 is CASSFAQEGNTIYF. CDR3 sequence (DNA): TGCGCCAGCAGCTTTGCACAGGAGGGAAACACCATATATTTT.

This chain joins TRBV27 and TRBJ1-3, with 7 bases fitting TRBD1. CDR1 is MNHEY and CDR2 is SMNVEV in the germline V gene (reference sequence). V lost 7 bases, J lost 0 bases, and 12 bases stayed unmatched. This CDR3 region has 17 residues. CDR3 coding DNA: TGTGCCAGCATGGGTCCGGGACAGAGTTTCTCTGGAAACACCATATATTTT. Its protein is CASMGPGQSFSGNTIYF.

The chain has TRBV4-1 and TRBJ1-3; no clear D gene. The V and J ends lost 1 base and 2 bases respectively, with 6 bases between them. Germline V gives CDR1 MGHRA, CDR2 YSYEKL. The CDR3 runs to 14 residues. For the CDR3, the DNA is TGCGCCAGCAGCCAAGGGCTAGCTGGAAACACCATATATTTT. This encodes CASSQGLAGNTIYF.

This chain uses TRBV19 with TRBJ2-5, with TRBD1 matching 8 bases. Looked up from germline, CDR1 is LNHDA and CDR2 is SQIVND (reference sequence). J gave up 4 bases and V 4 bases, and 5 bases lay outside the gene matches. The CDR3 loop spans 14 amino acids. For the CDR3, the DNA is TGTGCCAGTAGTACTTACGGACAGGGAGAGACCCAGTACTTC. Translation: CASSTYGQGETQYF.

The chain is built from TRBV25-1 and TRBJ2-3; 11 positions agree with TRBD2. Germline CDR1 is MGHDK and CDR2 is SYGVNS. V shed 4 bases and J 5 bases; nucleotides not matched to a gene: 8. This CDR3 has 16 amino acids. CDR3 residues: CASSVPLAGVGDTQYF. The CDR3 DNA reads as TGTGCCAGCAGTGTCCCACTAGCGGGAGTAGGAGATACGCAGTATTTT.

The chain links TRBV11-2 to TRBJ1-6; no clear D. This CDR3 is built from 15 residues. Looked up from germline, CDR1 is SGHAT and CDR2 is FQNNGV. Trimming pared 1 base from V and 9 bases from J, leaving 13 bases between. Here the CDR3 DNA reads TGTGCCAGCAGCTTAGTGTCGGCTTCAGGTTCACCCCTCCACTTT. Protein: CASSLVSASGSPLHF.

The CDR3 spells CAWKGQGSTEQYF. CDR3 nucleotides: TGTGCCTGGAAGGGACAGGGGTCGACCGAGCAGTACTTC. V usage is TRBV30 and J usage is TRBJ2-7; 10 bases are a match to TRBD1. CDR1 and CDR2 (germline): GTSNPN, SVGIG (reference sequence). This CDR3 has 13 amino acids. After removal of 4 bases from V and 6 bases from J, the junction contained 6 bases not matched to a gene.

The chain couples TRBV6-5 to TRBJ2-7; the D is unclear. V lost 5 bases, J lost 6 bases, and 17 bases lay in between. CDR3 length: 14 residues. Germline V gives CDR1 MNHEY, CDR2 SVGAGI. CDR3 nucleotide sequence: TGTGCCAGCAGTCGAACAACTGAGAGGTCCGAGCAGTACTTC. Translating it yields CASSRTTERSEQYF.

In this sample, this clone turned up once. The chain combines TRBV14 with TRBJ2-6; D is unclear. Trimming removed 4 bases at V and 2 bases at J, with 24 bases between. The CDR3 totals 20 residues. Germline CDR1 SGHDN, CDR2 FVKESK. CDR3 sequence reads: CASSPRIGQASLAGANVLTF. CDR3 in DNA: TGTGCCAGCAGCCCGCGAATAGGTCAGGCCTCGCTGGCTGGGGCCAACGTCCTGACTTTC.

The V gene is TRBV2, the J gene TRBJ2-7; 8 bases are shared with TRBD1. The CDR3 covers 16 residues. Per germline, CDR1 SNHLY and CDR2 FYNNEI. Trimming removed 0 bases from V and 1 base from J; junction bases left unmatched: 5. The CDR3 loop reads CASSEAPGQVSYEQYV. CDR3 coding DNA: TGTGCCAGCAGTGAAGCTCCGGGACAGGTGTCCTACGAGCAGTACGTC.

This clone was seen only once. Other DNA sequences in this specimen translate into the identical CDR3. This chain joins TRBV5-6 and TRBJ2-6; D possibly corresponds to TRBD2 (5 bases). Trimming removed 0 bases from V and 0 bases from J, with 7 bases in between. This CDR3 comprises 16 residues. The germline V gene encodes CDR1 SGHDT and CDR2 YYEEEE. The CDR3 nucleotides read TGTGCCAGCAGCTTGGCTCGGGGCTCTGGGGCCAACGTCCTGACTTTC. Its translation is CASSLARGSGANVLTF.

The genes are TRBV10-3 and TRBJ1-2; D may be TRBD1 (5 bases). The V end lost 4 bases, the J end lost 5 bases, and 20 bases lay between the germline ends. The CDR3 has 16 amino acids. Germline assignment: CDR1 ENHRY and CDR2 SYGVKD. CDR3 sequence (DNA): TGTGCCATCAGTGCAGGAGGGGAGAGGACCCCTTATGGCTACACCTTC. This encodes CAISAGGERTPYGYTF.

J is TRBJ1-4 and V is TRBV28; 8 nucleotides line up with TRBD1. The germline CDR1 and CDR2 sequences are MDHEN and SYDVKM. The V gene end was trimmed by 5 bases and the J gene end by 5 bases; junction bases not matched to a gene: 7. The CDR3 has 15 residues. This CDR3 is CASSPTWTGNEKLFF. For the CDR3, the DNA is TGTGCCAGCAGTCCTACATGGACAGGGAATGAAAAACTGTTTTTT.

The V call is TRBV12-3 or TRBV12-4, the J call TRBJ1-1; TRBD1 agrees at 9 bases. The CDR3 loop spans 13 amino acids. J lost 7 bases, V lost 7 bases, and 7 bases had no gene match. For the CDR3, the DNA is TGTGCCAGCACCAGGGACAGGGTTGGTGAAGCTTTCTTT. Protein sequence: CASTRDRVGEAFF.